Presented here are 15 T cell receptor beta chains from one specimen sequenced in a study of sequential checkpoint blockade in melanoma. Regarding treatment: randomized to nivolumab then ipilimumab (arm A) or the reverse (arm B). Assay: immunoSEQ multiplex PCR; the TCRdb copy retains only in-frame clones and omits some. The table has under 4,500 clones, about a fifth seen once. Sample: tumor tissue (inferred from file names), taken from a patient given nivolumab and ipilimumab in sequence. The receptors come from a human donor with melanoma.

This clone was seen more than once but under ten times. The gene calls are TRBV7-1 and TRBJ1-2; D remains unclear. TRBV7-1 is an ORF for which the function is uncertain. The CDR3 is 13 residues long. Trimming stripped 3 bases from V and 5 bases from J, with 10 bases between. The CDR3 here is CASSSRTDYGYTF. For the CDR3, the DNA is TGTGCCAGCAGCTCGAGGACTGATTATGGCTACACCTTC.

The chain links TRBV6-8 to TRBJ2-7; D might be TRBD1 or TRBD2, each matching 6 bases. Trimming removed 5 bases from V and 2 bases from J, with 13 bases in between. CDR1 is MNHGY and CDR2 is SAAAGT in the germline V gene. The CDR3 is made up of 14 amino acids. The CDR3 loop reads CASSEGGLTYEQYF. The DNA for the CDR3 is TGTGCCAGCAGTGAGGGGGGTCTAACCTACGAGCAGTACTTC.

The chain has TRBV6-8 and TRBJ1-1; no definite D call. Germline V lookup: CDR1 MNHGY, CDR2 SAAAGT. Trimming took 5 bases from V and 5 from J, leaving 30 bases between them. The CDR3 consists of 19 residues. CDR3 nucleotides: TGTGCCAGCAGTCAATTACACCTCAGGAGTGAAAATTGGTGGACTGAAGCTTTCTTT. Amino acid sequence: CASSQLHLRSENWWTEAFF.

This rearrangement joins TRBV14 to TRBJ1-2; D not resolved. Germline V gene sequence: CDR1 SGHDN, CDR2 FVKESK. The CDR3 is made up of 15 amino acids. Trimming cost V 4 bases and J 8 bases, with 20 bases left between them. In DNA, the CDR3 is TGTGCCAGCAGCCGGACTTCCGTAGGACTAGGGGGCTACACCTTC. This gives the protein CASSRTSVGLGGYTF.

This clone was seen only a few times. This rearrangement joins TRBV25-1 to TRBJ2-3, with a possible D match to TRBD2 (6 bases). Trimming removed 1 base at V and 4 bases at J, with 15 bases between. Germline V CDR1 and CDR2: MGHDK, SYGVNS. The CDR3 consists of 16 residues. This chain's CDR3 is CASSESRGGRADTQYF. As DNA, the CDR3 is TGTGCCAGCAGTGAATCGAGGGGAGGTCGGGCAGATACGCAGTATTTT.

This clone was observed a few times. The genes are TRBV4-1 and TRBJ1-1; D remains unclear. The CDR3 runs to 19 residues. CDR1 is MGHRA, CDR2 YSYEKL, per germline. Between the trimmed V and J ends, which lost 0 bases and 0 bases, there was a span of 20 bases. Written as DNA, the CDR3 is TGCGCCAGCAGCCAAGACGGCGGTGGATGGGTAGGACTGAACACTGAAGCTTTCTTT. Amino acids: CASSQDGGGWVGLNTEAFF.

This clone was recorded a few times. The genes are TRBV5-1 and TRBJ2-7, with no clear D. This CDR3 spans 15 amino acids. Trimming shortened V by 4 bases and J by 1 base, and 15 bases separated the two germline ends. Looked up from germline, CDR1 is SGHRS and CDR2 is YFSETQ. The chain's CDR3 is CASSTLRGSSYEQYF. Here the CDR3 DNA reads TGCGCCAGCAGCACCCTACGTGGATCTTCCTACGAGCAGTACTTC.

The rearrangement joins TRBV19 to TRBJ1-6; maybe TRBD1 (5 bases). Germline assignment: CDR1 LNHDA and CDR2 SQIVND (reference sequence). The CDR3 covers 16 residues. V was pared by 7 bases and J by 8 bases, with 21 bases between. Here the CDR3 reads CASTPRAGQGDSPLHF. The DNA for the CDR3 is TGTGCCAGTACCCCAAGGGCGGGGCAGGGAGATTCACCCCTCCACTTT.

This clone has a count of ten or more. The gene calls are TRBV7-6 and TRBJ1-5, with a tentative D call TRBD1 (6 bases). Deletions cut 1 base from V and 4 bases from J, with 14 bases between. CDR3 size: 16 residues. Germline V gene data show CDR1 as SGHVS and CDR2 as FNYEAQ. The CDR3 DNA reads TGTGCCAGCAGCTTAGATACTTGGCAGGGGAATCAGCCCCAGCATTTT. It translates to CASSLDTWQGNQPQHF.

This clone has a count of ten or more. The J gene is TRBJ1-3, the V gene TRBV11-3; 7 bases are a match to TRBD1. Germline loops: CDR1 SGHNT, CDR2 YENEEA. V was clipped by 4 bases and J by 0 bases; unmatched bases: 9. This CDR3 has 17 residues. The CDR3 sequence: CASSSIGTANSGNTIYF. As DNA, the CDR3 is TGTGCCAGCAGCTCGATTGGGACAGCCAACTCTGGAAACACCATATATTTT.

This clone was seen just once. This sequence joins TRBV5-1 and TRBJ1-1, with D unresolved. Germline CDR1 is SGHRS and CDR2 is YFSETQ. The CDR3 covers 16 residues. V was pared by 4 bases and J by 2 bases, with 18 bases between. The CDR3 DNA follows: TGCGCCAGCAGCCCCACTTTGATGGGGAGCAACACTGAAGCTTTCTTT. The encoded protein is CASSPTLMGSNTEAFF.

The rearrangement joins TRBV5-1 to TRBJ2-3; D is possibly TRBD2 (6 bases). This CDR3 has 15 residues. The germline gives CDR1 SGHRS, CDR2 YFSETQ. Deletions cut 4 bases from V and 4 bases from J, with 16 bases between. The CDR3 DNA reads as TGCGCCAGCAGCAAGGGACTGCCTGCTCCAGATACGCAGTATTTT. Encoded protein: CASSKGLPAPDTQYF.

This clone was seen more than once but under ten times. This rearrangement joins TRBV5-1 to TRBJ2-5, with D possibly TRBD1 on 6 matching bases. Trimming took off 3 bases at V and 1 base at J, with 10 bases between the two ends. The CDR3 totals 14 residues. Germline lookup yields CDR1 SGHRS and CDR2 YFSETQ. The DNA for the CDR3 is TGCGCCAGCAGCTACAGGGACCCCCAAGAGACCCAGTACTTC. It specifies CASSYRDPQETQYF.

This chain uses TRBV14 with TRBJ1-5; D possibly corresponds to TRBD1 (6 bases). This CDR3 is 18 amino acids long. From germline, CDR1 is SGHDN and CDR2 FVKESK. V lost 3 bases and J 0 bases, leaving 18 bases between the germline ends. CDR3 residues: CASSHHGGGQASNQPQHF. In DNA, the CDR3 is TGTGCCAGCAGCCATCACGGGGGGGGGCAGGCTAGCAATCAGCCCCAGCATTTT.

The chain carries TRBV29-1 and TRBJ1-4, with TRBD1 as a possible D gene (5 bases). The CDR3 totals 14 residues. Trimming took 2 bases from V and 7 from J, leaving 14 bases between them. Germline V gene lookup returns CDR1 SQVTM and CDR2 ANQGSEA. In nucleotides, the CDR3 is TGCAGCGTTGAAAGACTCACTGGGGGTGAAAAACTGTTTTTT. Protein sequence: CSVERLTGGEKLFF.